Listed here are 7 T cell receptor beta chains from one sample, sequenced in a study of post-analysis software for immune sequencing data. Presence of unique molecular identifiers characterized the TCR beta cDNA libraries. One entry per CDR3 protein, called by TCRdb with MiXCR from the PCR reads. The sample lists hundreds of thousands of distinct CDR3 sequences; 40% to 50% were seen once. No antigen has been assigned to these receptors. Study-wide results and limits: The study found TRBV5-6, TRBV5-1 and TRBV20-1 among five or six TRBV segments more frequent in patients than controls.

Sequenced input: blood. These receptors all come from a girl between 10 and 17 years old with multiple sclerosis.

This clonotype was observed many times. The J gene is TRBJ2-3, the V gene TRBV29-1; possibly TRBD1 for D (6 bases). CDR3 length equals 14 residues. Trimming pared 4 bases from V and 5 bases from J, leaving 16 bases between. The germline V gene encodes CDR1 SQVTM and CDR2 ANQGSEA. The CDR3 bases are TGCAGCGTTGGGTCAGGGCTCAGGGGAGATACGCAGTATTTT. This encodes CSVGSGLRGDTQYF.

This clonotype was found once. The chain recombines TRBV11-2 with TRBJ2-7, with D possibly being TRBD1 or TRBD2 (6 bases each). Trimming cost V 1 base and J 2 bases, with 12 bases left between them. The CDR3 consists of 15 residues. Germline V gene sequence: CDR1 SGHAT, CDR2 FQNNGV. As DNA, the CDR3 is TGTGCCAGCAGCTTAGCGGGGGCCCTAGCCTACGAGCAGTACTTC. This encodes CASSLAGALAYEQYF.

The CDR3 spells CASSLAQGSGGYTF. In DNA form, the CDR3 reads TGCGCCAGCAGCTTGGCCCAGGGATCGGGCGGCTACACCTTC. V is TRBV5-1 and J is TRBJ1-2; D is perhaps TRBD1 (5 bases). Trimming took off 0 bases at V and 8 bases at J, with 14 bases between the two ends. The CDR3 is 14 amino acids. Germline V lookup: CDR1 SGHRS, CDR2 YFSETQ.

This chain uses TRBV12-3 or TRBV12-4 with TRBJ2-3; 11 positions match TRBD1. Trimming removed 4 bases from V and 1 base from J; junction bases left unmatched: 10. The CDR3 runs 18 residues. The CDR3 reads CASSSPRDRGSRTDTQYF. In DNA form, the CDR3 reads TGTGCCAGCAGTTCCCCCCGGGACAGGGGGTCGCGCACAGATACGCAGTATTTT.

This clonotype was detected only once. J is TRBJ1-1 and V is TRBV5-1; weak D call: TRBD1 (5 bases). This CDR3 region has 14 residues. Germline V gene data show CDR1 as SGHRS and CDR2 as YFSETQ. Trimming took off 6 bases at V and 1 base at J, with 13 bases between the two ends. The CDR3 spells CASTKGLGNTEAFF. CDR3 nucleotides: TGCGCCAGCACTAAGGGGTTGGGGAACACTGAAGCTTTCTTT.

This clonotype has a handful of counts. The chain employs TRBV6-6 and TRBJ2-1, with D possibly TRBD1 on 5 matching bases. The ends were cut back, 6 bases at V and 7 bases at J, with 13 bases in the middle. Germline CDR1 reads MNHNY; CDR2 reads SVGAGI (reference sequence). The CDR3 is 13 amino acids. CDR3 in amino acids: CASSLPAGNEQFF. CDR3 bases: TGTGCCAGCAGCCTCCCTGCAGGGAATGAGCAGTTCTTC.

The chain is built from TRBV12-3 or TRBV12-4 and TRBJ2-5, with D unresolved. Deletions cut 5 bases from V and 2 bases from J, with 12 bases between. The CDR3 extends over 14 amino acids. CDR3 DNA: TGTGCCAGCAGTCCAGGACCGCGACAAGAGACCCAGTACTTC. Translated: CASSPGPRQETQYF.